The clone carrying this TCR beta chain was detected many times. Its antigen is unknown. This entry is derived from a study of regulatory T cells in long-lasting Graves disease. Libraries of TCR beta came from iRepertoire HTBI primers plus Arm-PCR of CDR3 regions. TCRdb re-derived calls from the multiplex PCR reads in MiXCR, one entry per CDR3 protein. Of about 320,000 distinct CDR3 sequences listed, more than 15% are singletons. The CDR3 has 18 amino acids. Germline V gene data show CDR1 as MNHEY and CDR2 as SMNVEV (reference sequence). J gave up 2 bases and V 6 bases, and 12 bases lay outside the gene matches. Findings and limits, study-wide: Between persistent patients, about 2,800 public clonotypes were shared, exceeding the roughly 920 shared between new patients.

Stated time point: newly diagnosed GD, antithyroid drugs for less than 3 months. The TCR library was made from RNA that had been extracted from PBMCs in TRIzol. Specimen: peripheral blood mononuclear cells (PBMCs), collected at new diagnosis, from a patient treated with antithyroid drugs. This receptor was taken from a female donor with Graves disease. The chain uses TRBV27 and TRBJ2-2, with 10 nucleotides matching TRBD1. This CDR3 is CASSRALTGGYNTGELFF. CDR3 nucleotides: TGTGCCAGCAGCCGCGCTTTGACAGGGGGCTATAACACCGGGGAGCTGTTTTTT.